This T cell receptor beta chain was sequenced in a study of CD8 T cells in Susac syndrome. An amount of RNA that ranged from roughly 0.5 to 1 ug was reverse transcribed with random hexamers. A multiplex approach, immunoSEQ multiplex PCR, amplified TCR beta CDR3 across 54 Vbeta and 13 Jbeta. MiXCR, applied by TCRdb to the immunoSEQ multiplex PCR reads, yields one record per CDR3 protein. The sample contains roughly 140,000 distinct CDR3 sequences, roughly 95% of which appear only once. CD8+ and CD4+ T cells circulating in blood were sequenced for TCR beta. The study, taken as a whole, reports: Susac syndrome CD4+ T cell repertoires showed no clonal expansion.

A remark on this clonotype: Its antigen is unidentified.

This CDR3 is 13 amino acids long. V was pared by 4 bases and J by 2 bases, with 8 bases between. The germline V gene has CDR1 MNHNS and CDR2 SASEGT. This TCR was recovered from a human donor with Susac syndrome. Sequencing used CD4+ T cells from PBMCs. This chain links TRBV6-1 with TRBJ2-5; TRBD1 is a possible D gene (5 bases). CDR3 bases: TGTGCCAGCAGTGTGTCAGGGCAAGAGACCCAGTACTTC. Its protein product is CASSVSGQETQYF.